In this sample, the clone carrying this T cell receptor (beta chain) turned up a few times. The antigen remains unidentified. The CDR3 is 14 amino acids. CDR1 is MNHEY, CDR2 SVGAGI, per germline. The V and J ends lost 0 bases and 3 bases respectively, with 9 bases between them. The data were taken from a study of T-cell reconstitution after alpha-beta-depleted transplantation in children. Library preparation (for TCRbeta) was performed with unique molecular identifiers. TCRdb reprocessed the PCR reads via MiXCR and lists one record per CDR3 protein. The sample includes roughly 340,000 distinct CDR3 sequences, about 17% of them seen just once. Study observations and caveats: The origin of high day-60 TCRbeta diversity in some patients lay in surviving recipient T cells and thymic progenitors. Approximately two months post-transplant, alpha-beta T cells reportedly originated from several hundred expanded graft clones.

The sequence was obtained from a male patient between 2 and 15 years old who had a stem cell transplant for acute lymphoblastic leukemia, so the T cells may come from the graft donor. This chain connects TRBV6-5 to TRBJ2-7; D not certain. The source was PBMCs, mostly from graft donor cells, collected 360 days after TCRalphabeta/CD19-depleted stem cell transplant. This CDR3 reads CASSYSLSGYEQYF. The CDR3 DNA sequence: TGTGCCAGCAGTTACTCACTGTCCGGCTACGAGCAGTACTTC.